This T cell receptor beta chain was found in a study of CD8 T cells in ankylosing spondylitis. The V and J ends lost 6 bases and 5 bases respectively, with 20 bases between them. This CDR3 is 15 amino acids long. Whole-study findings and limits: Disease-associated clones were CD8+ and fairly uncommon in peripheral blood. Earlier work had already found some motif variants in reactive arthritis synovial fluid and blood.

Of note for this clonotype: Its antigen is unknown.

Quantitative barcoded 5'-RACE was used to prepare TCR beta libraries. TCRdb recomputed calls from the 5' RACE reads with MiXCR, one row per CDR3 protein. The sample lists a few hundred thousand distinct CDR3 sequences, roughly 20% seen once, with roughly 13% in the top ten. The chain links TRBV12-3 or TRBV12-4 to TRBJ2-7; D might be TRBD2 (7 bases). The receptor comes from a male donor with ankylosing spondylitis or in good health (not recorded which). The sequenced material came from blood, either unsorted or a sorted T cell fraction (not recorded which). CDR3 DNA: TGTGCCAGCAGCCCCAAGGGGAGGGGGTTGGACGAGCAGTACTTC. Translation: CASSPKGRGLDEQYF.